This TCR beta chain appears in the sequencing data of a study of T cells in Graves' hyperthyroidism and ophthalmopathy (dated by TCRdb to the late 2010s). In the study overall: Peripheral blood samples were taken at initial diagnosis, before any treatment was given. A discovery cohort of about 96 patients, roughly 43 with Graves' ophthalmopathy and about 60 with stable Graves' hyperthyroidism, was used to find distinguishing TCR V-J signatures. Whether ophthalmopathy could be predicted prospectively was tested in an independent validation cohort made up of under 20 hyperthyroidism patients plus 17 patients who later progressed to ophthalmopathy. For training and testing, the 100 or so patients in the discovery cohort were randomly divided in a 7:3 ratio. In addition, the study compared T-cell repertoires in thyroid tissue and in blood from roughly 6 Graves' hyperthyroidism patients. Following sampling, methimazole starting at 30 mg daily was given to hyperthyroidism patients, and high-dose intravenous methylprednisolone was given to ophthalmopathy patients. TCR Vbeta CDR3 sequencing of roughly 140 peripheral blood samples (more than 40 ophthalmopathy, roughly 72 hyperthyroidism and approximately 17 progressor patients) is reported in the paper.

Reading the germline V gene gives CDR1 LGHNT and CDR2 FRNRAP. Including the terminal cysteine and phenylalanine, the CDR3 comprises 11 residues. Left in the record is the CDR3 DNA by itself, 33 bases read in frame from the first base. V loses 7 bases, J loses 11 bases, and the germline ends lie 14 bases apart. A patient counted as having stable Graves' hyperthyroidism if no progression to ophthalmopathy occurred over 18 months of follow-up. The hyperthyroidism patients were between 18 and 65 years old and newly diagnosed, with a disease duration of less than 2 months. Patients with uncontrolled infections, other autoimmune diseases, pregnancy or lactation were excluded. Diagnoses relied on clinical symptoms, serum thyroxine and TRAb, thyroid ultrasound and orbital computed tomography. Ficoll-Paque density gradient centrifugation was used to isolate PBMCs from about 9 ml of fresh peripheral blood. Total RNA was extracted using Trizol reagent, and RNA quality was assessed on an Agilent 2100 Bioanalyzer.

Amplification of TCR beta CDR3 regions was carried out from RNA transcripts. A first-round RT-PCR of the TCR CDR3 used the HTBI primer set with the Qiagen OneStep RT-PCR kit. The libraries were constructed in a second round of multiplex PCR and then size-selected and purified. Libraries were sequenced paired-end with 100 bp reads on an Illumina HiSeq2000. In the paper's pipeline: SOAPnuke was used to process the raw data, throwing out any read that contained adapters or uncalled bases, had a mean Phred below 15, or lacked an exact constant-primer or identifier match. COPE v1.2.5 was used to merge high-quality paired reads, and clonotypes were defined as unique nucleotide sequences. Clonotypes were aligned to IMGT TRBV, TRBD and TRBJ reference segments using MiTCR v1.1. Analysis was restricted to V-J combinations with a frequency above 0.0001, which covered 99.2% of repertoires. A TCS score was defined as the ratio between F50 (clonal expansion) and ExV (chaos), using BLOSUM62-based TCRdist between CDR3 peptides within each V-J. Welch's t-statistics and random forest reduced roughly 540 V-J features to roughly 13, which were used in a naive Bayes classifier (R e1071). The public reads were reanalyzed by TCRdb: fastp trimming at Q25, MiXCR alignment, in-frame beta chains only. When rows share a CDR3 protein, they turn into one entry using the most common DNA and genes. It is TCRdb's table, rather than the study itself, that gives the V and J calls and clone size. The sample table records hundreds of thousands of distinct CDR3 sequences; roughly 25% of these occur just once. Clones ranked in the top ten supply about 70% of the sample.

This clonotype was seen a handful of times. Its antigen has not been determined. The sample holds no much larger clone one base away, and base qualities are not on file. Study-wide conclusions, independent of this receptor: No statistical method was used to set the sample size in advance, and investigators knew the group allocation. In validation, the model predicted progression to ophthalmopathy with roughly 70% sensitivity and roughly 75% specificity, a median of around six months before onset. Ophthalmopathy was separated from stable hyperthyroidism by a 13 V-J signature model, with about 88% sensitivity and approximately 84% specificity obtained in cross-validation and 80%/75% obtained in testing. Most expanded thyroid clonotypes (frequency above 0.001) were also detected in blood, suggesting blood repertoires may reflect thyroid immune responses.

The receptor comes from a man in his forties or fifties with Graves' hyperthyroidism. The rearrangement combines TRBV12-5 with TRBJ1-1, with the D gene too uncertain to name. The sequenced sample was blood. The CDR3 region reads CASVTVSEAFF. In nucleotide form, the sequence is TGTGCTAGTGTTACGGTCTCGGAGGCTTTCTTT.